This T cell receptor (beta chain) was identified in a study of CD8+ T cells in alopecia areata. Across the whole study: Patients took tofacitinib for 6 to 18 months, followed by 6 drug-free months.

The CDR3 totals 16 residues. V gave up 3 bases and J gave up 5 bases, with 16 bases separating them. The germline CDR1 and CDR2 sequences are SNHLY and FYNNEI. As the sequencing template, cDNA was produced by extracting RNA and reverse transcribing it. Assay: immunoSEQ multiplex PCR; the TCRdb copy retains only in-frame clones and omits some. The sample consists of approximately 42,000 clones, 65% of them appearing once. With regard to this clone: The antigen remains undetermined.

Sample treatment: oral pan-JAK inhibitor, 5-10 mg twice daily. Study-wide results and caveats: Unlike in mice, where it was clearer, TCR sharing across patients was less clear, possibly HLA-related.

The sequence was collected from a human donor with alopecia areata. The specimen was CD8+ T cells sorted from blood, collected at week 4, from a patient treated with tofacitinib. V usage is TRBV2 and J usage is TRBJ2-2, with D tentatively TRBD1 or TRBD2 (5 bases each). The CDR3 bases are TGTGCCAGCAGTGAGGGACGATCTAGGGGTACCGGGGAGCTGTTTTTT. This sequence encodes CASSEGRSRGTGELFF.